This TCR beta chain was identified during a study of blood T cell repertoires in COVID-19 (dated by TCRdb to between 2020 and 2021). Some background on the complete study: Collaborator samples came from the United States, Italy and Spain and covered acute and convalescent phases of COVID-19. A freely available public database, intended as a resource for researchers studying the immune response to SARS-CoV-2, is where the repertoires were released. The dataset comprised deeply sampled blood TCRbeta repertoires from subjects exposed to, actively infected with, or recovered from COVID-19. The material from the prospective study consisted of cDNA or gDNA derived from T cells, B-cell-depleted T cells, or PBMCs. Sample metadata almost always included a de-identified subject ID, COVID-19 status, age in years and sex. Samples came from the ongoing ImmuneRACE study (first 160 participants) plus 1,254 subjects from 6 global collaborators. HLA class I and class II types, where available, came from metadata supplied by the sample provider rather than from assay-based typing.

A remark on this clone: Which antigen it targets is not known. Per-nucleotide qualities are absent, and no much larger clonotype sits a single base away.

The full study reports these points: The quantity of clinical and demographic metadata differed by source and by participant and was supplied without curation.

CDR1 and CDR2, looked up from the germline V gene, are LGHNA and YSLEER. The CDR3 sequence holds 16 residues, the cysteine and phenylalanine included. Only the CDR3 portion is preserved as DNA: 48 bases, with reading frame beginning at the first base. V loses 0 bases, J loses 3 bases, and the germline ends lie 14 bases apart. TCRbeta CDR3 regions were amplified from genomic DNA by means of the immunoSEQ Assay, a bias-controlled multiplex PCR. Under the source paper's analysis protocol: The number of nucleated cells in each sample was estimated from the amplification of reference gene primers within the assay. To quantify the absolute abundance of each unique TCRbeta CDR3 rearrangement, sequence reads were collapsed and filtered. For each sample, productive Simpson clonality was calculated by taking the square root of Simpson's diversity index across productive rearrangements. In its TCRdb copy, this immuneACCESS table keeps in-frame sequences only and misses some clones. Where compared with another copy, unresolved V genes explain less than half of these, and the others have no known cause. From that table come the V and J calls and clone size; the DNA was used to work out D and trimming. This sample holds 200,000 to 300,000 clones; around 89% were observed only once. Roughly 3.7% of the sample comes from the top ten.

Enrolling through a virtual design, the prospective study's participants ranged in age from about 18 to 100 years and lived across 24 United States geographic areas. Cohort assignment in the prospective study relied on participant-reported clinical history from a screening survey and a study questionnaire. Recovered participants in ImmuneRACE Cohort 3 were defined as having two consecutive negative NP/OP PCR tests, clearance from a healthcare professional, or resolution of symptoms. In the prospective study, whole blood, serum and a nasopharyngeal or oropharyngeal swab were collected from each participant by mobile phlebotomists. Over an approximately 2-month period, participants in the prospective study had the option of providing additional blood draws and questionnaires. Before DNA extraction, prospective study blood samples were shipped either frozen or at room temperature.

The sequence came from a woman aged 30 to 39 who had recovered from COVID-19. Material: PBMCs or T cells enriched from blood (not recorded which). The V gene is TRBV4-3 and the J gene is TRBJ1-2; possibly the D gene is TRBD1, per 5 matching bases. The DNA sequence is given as TGCGCCAGCAGCCAAGATCAGGGCAGGATGGACTATGGCTACACCTTC. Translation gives CASSQDQGRMDYGYTF.